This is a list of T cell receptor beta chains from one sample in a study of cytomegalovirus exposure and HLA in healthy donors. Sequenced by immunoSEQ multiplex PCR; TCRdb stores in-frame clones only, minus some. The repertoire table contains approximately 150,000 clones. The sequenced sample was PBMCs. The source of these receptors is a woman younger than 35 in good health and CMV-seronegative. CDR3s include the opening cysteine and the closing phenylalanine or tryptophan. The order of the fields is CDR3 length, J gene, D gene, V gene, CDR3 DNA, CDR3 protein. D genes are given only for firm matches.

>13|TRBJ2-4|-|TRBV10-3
TGTGCCATCAGTGAGGAGACCAAAAACATTCAGTACTTC
CAISEETKNIQYF
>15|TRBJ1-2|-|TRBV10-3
TGTGCCATCAGCCGACTGGGCCAGGCGGGCGATGGCTACACCTTC
CAISRLGQAGDGYTF
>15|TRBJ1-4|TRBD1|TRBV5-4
TGTGCCAGCAGCTTGGGGGGACAGGGAGGAGAAAAACTGTTTTTT
CASSLGGQGGEKLFF
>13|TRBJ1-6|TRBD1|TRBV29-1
TGCAGCACTCGGACAGGGGAGAATTCACCCCTCCACTTT
CSTRTGENSPLHF
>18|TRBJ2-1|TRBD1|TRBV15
TGTGCCACCAGCAGAGAGCCCCCGGGACAGGGGGCAATCGATGAGCAGTTCTTC
CATSREPPGQGAIDEQFF
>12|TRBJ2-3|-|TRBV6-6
TGTGCCAGCAGTTACCCTACAGATACGCAGTATTTT
CASSYPTDTQYF
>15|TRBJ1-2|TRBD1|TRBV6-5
TGTGCCAGCAGTGGACGGACAGGGGGCATAGATGGCTACACCTTC
CASSGRTGGIDGYTF
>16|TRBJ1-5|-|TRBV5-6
TGTGCCAGCAGCTCTGGGCCATTCGGGGGGAATCAGCCCCAGCATTTT
CASSSGPFGGNQPQHF
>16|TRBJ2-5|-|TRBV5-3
TGTGCCAGAAGTTACCCACCAGGGAACCTGCAAGAGACCCAGTACTTC
CARSYPPGNLQETQYF
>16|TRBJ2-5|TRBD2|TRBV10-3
TGTGCCATCAGTGAGGTCAATAGCGGGAACCAAGAGACCCAGTACTTC
CAISEVNSGNQETQYF
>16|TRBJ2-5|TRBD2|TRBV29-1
TGCAGCGTTGAGGGTCTAGCGGGAGAGAGTCAAGAGACCCAGTACTTC
CSVEGLAGESQETQYF
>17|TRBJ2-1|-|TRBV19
-
CASSFGAGTSEYNEQFF
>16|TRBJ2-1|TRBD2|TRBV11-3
TGTGCCAGCAGCAAAGCGGGGGGCAACTCCTACAATGAGCAGTTCTTC
CASSKAGGNSYNEQFF
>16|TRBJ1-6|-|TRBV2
TGTGCCAGCAGTTCCCAGGGGCGAGCTTATAATTCACCCCTCCACTTT
CASSSQGRAYNSPLHF
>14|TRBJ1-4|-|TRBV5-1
TGCGCCAGCAGCGACAACGACAGGTCTGAAAAACTGTTTTTT
CASSDNDRSEKLFF
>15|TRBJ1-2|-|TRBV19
TGTGCCAGTAGTCCCGGGGAGCCAGCTAACTATGGCTACACCTTC
CASSPGEPANYGYTF
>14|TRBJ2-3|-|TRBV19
TGTGCCAGTAGTATGGGACTCGTCACAGATACGCAGTATTTT
CASSMGLVTDTQYF
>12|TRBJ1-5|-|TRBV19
TGTGCCAGTAGTACACTACCCCAGCCCCAGCATTTT
CASSTLPQPQHF
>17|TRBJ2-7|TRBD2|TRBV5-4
TGTGCCAGCAGCAAACCGGGACTAGCGGGAACCAGGTACGAGCAGTACTTC
CASSKPGLAGTRYEQYF
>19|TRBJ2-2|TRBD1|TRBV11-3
TGTGCCAGCAGCTTAGAGTGGGGACAGGGGGCCCTGAACACCGGGGAGCTGTTTTTT
CASSLEWGQGALNTGELFF
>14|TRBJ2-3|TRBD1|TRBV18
TGTGCCAGCTCTCCCCAGGGGGGCACAGATACGCAGTATTTT
CASSPQGGTDTQYF
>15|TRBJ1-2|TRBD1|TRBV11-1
TGTGCCAGCAGCTTTGGGACAGGGGGCATCTATGGCTACACCTTC
CASSFGTGGIYGYTF
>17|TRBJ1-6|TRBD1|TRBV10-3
TGTGCCATCAGTGAAAGGGTTCCGGGGACAGACAATTCACCCCTCCACTTT
CAISERVPGTDNSPLHF
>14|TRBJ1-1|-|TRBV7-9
TGTGCCAGCAGCGTAAATAGGGGTAATACTGAAGCTTTCTTT
CASSVNRGNTEAFF
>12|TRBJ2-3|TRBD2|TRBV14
TGTGCCAGCAGCCGAATAGCGGGTACGCAGTATTTT
CASSRIAGTQYF
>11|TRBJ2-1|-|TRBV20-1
TGCAGTGCTAGTCAGCGCTATGAGCAGTTCTTC
CSASQRYEQFF
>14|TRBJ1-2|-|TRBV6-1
TGTGCCAGCAGTGAAGGGCACAGGCTCTATGGCTACACCTTC
CASSEGHRLYGYTF
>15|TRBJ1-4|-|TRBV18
TGTGCCAGCTCACCATTCGGGCAGGGAGGTGAAAAACTGTTTTTT
CASSPFGQGGEKLFF
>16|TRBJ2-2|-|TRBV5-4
TGTGCCAGCAGCTTGCTCAGCGGAGGCGGCTCCGGGGAGCTGTTTTTT
CASSLLSGGGSGELFF
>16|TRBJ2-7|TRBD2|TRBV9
TGTGCCAGCAGCGTGGTAGCGGGGGCCCACCACTACGAGCAGTACTTC
CASSVVAGAHHYEQYF
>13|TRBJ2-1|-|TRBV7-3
TGTGCCAGCAGCTTGATTCTCGGTAATGAGCAGTTCTTC
CASSLILGNEQFF
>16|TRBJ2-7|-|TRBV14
TGTGCCAGCAGCCGGGGCCCTGGGGGCAACTCCTACGAGCAGTACTTC
CASSRGPGGNSYEQYF
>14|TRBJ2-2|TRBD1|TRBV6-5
TGTGCCAGCAGTTACTCACAGGGGACCGGGGAGCTGTTTTTT
CASSYSQGTGELFF
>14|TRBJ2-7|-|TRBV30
TGTGCCTGGTCCCGGGACTCCTCTACCTACGAGCAGTACTTC
CAWSRDSSTYEQYF
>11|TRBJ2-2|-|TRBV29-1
TGCAGCGGGGGCGGATCCGGGGAGCTGTTTTTT
CSGGGSGELFF
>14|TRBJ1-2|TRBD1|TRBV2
TGTGCCAGCGGGACAGGACAGCTTAACTATGGCTACACCTTC
CASGTGQLNYGYTF
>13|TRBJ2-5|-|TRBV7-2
TGTGCCAGCAGCTTAAACCGAGGGGAGACCCAGTACTTC
CASSLNRGETQYF
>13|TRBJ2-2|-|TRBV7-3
TGTGCCAGCAGCGCCCAGGGCGCCGGGGAGCTGTTTTTT
CASSAQGAGELFF
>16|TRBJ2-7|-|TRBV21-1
TGTGCCAGCAGCAATGAAAGACAGGCACCATCCTACGAGCAGTACTTC
CASSNERQAPSYEQYF
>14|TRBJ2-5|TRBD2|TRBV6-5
TGTGCCAGCAGTACGCGGGAGGGCGGGGAGACCCAGTACTTC
CASSTREGGETQYF
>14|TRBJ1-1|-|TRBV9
TGTGCCAGCAGCGTAGAAGGCAGGGATAGTTTGGCTTTCTTT
CASSVEGRDSLAFF
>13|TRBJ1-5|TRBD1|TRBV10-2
TGCGCCAGCAGGCAGGGGGCGGATCAGCCCCAGCATTTT
CASRQGADQPQHF
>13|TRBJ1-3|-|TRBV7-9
TGTGCCAGCAGCTTAGGTACAGGAAACACCATATATTTT
CASSLGTGNTIYF
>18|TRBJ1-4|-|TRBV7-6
TGTGCCAGCACCGATGGTTCCGACAGCCTCCCGTCTAATGAAAAACTGTTTTTT
CASTDGSDSLPSNEKLFF
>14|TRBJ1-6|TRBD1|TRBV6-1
TGTGCCAGCAGTTTAACAGGGGCAGATTCACCCCTCCACTTT
CASSLTGADSPLHF
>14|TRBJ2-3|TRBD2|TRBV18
TGTGCCAGCTCCCGAGGACTAGCGACGGATACGCAGTATTTT
CASSRGLATDTQYF
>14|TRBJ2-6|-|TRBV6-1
TGTGCCAGCAGCCGTGAGCGGGGGGCCAACGTCCTGACTTTC
CASSRERGANVLTF
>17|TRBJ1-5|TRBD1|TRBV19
TGTGCCAGTAGCCGGGACAGGGGACTTTATAGCAATCAGCCCCAGCATTTT
CASSRDRGLYSNQPQHF
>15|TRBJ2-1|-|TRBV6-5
TGTGCCAGCAGCGAACGGGAGAGTCGGTACAATGAGCAGTTCTTC
CASSERESRYNEQFF
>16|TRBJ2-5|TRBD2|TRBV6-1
TGTGCCAGCAGTGAAGCGACTAGCGGGAGTAGGGAGACCCAGTACTTC
CASSEATSGSRETQYF
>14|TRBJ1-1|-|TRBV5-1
TGCGCCAGCAGCTCGGCGACAGGCCCCACTGAAGCTTTCTTT
CASSSATGPTEAFF
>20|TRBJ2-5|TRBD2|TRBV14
TGTGCCAGCAGCCAAGAATGGCTAGCGGGAGTGGGTTCCCGTCAAGAGACCCAGTACTTC
CASSQEWLAGVGSRQETQYF
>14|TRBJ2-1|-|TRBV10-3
TGTGCCATCAGGGGGAGTCTCGGGGACAATGAGCAGTTCTTC
CAIRGSLGDNEQFF
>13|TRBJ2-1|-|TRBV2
TGTGCCAGCAGTGATGGGGTGGAGGGTGAGCAGTTCTTC
CASSDGVEGEQFF
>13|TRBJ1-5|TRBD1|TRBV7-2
TGTGCCAGCAGCCCACAGGGGAATCAGCCCCAGCATTTT
CASSPQGNQPQHF